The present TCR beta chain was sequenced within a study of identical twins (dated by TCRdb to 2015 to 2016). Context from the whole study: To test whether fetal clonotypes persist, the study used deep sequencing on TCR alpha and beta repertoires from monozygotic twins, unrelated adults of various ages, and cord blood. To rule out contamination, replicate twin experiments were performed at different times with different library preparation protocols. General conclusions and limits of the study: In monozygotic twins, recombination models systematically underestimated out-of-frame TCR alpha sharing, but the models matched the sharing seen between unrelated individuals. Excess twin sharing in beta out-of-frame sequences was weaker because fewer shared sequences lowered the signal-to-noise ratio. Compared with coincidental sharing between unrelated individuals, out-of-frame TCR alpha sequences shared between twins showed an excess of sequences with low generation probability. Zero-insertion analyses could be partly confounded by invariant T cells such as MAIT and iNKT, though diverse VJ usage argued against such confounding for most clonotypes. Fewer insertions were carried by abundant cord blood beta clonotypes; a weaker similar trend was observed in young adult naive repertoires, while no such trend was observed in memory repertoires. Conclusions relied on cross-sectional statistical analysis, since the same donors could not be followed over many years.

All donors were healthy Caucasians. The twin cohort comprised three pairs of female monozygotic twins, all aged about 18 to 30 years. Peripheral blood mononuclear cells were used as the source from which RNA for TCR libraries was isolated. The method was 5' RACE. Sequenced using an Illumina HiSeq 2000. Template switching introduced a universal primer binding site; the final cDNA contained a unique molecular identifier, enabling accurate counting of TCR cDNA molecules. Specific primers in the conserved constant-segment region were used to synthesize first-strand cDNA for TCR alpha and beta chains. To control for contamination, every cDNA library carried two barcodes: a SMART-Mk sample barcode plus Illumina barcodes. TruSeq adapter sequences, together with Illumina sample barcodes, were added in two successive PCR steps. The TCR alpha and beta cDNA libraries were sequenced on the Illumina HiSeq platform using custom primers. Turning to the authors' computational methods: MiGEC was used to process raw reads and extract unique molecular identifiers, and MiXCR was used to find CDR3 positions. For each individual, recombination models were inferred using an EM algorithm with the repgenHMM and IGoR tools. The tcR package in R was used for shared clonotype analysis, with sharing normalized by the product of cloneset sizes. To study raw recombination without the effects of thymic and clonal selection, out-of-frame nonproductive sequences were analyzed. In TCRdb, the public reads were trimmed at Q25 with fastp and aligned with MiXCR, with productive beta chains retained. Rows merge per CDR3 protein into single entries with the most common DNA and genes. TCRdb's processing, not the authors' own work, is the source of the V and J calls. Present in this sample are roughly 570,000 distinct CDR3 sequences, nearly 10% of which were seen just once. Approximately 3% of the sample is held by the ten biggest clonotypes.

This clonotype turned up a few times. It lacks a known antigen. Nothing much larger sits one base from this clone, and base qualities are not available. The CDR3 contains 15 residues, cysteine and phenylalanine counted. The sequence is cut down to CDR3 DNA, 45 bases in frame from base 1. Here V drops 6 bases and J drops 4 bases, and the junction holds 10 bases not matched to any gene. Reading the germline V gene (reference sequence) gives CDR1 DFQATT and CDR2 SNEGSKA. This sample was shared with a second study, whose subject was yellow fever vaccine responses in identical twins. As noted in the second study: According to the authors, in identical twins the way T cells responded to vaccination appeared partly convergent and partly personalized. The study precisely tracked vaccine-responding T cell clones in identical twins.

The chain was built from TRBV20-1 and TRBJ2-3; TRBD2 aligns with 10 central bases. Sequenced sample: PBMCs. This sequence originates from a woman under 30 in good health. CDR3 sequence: CSAKGRTSGSDTQYF. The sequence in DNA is TGCAGTGCCAAGGGTAGGACTAGCGGATCAGATACGCAGTATTTT.